These 26 T cell receptor beta chains were all obtained from the same sample, sequenced in a study of T cell responses to AZD1222 COVID-19 vaccine (dated by TCRdb to the early 2020s). Library prep was done by the immunoSEQ multiplex PCR assay. Not all clones reach the TCRdb copy of this immuneACCESS table, which keeps in-frame sequences only. Checked studies attribute under half of the gap to unresolved V genes and leave the rest unexplained. For this sample the table gives some 200,000 clones, of which about 88% were detected only once. Approximately 26% of the sample comes from the top ten. Interpreted using the paper, the time point label stands for: about 28 days (+/-7) after the second vaccine dose. This material consisted of peripheral blood, taken 28 days after the second AZD1222 dose. These receptors were taken from an adult who received the AZD1222 COVID-19 vaccine.

The rearrangement uses TRBV18 and TRBJ1-1; TRBD1 agrees at 7 bases. The germline CDR1 and CDR2 sequences are KGHSH and LQKENI. CDR3 length: 15 amino acids. V shed 2 bases and J 5 bases; nucleotides not matched to a gene: 8. The CDR3 DNA sequence: TGTGCCAGCTCACCATTAGACAGGGTTCGTACTGAAGCTTTCTTT. Translated: CASSPLDRVRTEAFF. The complete variable domain, with remaining parts taken from reference TRBV18 and TRBJ1-1, reads NAGVMQNPRHLVRRRGQEARLRCSPMKGHSHVYWYRQLPEEGLKFMVYLQKENIIDESGMPKERFSAEFPKEGPSILRIQQVVRGDSAAYFCASSPLDRVRTEAFFGQGTRLTVV.

This sequence joins TRBV6-5 and TRBJ2-1; 8 nucleotides match TRBD1. Trimming took 6 bases from V and 5 from J; bases not matched to a gene: 9. The CDR3 is 15 residues long. Germline V CDR1 and CDR2: MNHEY, SVGAGI. DNA for the CDR3: TGTGCCAGCAGCCTGACAGGGGCCGCCCACAATGAGCAGTTCTTC. Translated: CASSLTGAAHNEQFF.

CDR3 protein: CASRPTVNYGYTF. CDR3 in DNA: TGTGCCAGCAGGCCGACGGTGAACTATGGCTACACCTTC. The chain combines TRBV6-5 with TRBJ1-2; D call uncertain. The V and J ends lost 6 bases and 2 bases respectively, with 10 bases between them. CDR1 and CDR2 (germline): MNHEY, SVGAGI. This CDR3 comprises 13 residues.

The rearrangement uses TRBV7-8 and TRBJ1-6; a weak D match, TRBD1 (5 bases). V shed 5 bases and J shed 8 bases, with 13 bases lying between them. Germline V gene sequence: CDR1 SGHVS, CDR2 FQNEAQ. The CDR3 is 14 residues long. The CDR3 here is CASSVRALDSPLHF. The CDR3 DNA sequence: TGTGCCAGCAGCGTCAGGGCTTTAGATTCACCCCTCCACTTT.

The CDR3 DNA sequence: TGTGCCTGGAGATCGAGCGGGAGCTACAATGAGCAGTTCTTC. Protein: CAWRSSGSYNEQFF. The chain couples TRBV30 to TRBJ2-1; 8 bases fit TRBD2. V trimming: 3 bases; J trimming: 3 bases; junction bases outside the gene matches: 4. The CDR3 is 14 amino acids. Germline CDR1 reads GTSNPN; CDR2 reads SVGIG (reference sequence).

This chain uses TRBV28 with TRBJ2-2; D unresolved. With 2 bases removed from V and 8 bases from J, the gap between germline ends came to 6 bases. CDR1 MDHEN and CDR2 SYDVKM come from the germline V gene. The CDR3 has 12 amino acids. The chain's CDR3 is CASSLRLGELFF. CDR3 nucleotides: TGTGCCAGCAGTTTAAGACTGGGGGAGCTGTTTTTT. The complete variable domain, with remaining parts taken from reference TRBV28 and TRBJ2-2, reads DVKVTQSSRYLVKRTGEKVFLECVQDMDHENMFWYRQDPGLGLRLIYFSYDVKMKEKGDIPEGYSVSREKKERFSLILESASTNQTSMYLCASSLRLGELFFGEGSRLTVL.

The chain joins TRBV19 to TRBJ2-3; no reliable D call. Trimming shortened V by 1 base and J by 6 bases, and 8 bases separated the two germline ends. Per germline, CDR1 LNHDA and CDR2 SQIVND (reference sequence). CDR3 length equals 13 residues. The CDR3 region has the DNA TGTGCCAGTAGTATAGGGCGATCTGATACGCAGTATTTT. This codes for CASSIGRSDTQYF.

The rearrangement joins TRBV20-1 to TRBJ1-1; D is undetermined. Per germline, CDR1 DFQATT and CDR2 SNEGSKA (reference sequence). This CDR3 is 13 amino acids long. V was pared by 3 bases and J by 2 bases, with 10 bases between. CDR3 sequence: CSASNGINTEAFF. The CDR3 DNA reads TGCAGTGCTAGTAACGGGATCAACACTGAAGCTTTCTTT.

As DNA, the CDR3 is TGTGCCAGTAGTCCCTCAGGGGTAAACGAGCAGTACTTC. Its protein is CASSPSGVNEQYF. The chain has TRBV19 and TRBJ2-7; TRBD1 is a possible D gene (6 bases). The germline V and J ends were trimmed by 5 bases and 5 bases, with 13 bases remaining between them. CDR1 and CDR2 from the germline V gene are LNHDA and SQIVND (reference sequence). The length of the CDR3 is 13 residues.

This clone was seen just once. This sequence joins TRBV21-1 and TRBJ2-7; TRBD1 reflects the table's D call only, with no check against the DNA. TRBV21-1 is marked as a pseudogene. This CDR3 contains 16 residues. The CDR3 here is CASTSLAGTRSYEQYF. The CDR3 DNA reads as TGTGCCAGCACTTCACTGGCCGGGACACGCTCCTACGAGCAGTACTTC.

This clone came up once. The chain couples TRBV5-6 to TRBJ1-2; D gene unclear. Looked up from germline, CDR1 is SGHDT and CDR2 is YYEEEE. V lost 0 bases and J lost 10, with 16 bases in between. The CDR3 has 14 residues. The chain's CDR3 is CASSLGEAGSVYTF. The CDR3 DNA follows: TGTGCCAGCAGCTTGGGGGAGGCGGGGTCGGTCTACACCTTC. Filled out from reference TRBV5-6 and TRBJ1-2, the complete variable domain reads DAGVTQSPTHLIKTRGQQVTLRCSPKSGHDTVSWYQQALGQGPQFIFQYYEEEERQRGNFPDRFSGHQFPNYSSELNVNALLLGDSALYLCASSLGEAGSVYTFGSGTRLTVV.

V usage is TRBV7-2 and J usage is TRBJ2-5; TRBD1 is a possible D gene (6 bases). Trimming shortened V by 5 bases and J by 1 base, and 20 bases separated the two germline ends. The germline gives CDR1 SGHTA, CDR2 FQGNSA. The length of the CDR3 is 17 residues. The CDR3 bases are TGTGCCAGCAGCCCAGACGCCAGGGGCCCACTCCAAGAGACCCAGTACTTC. This codes for CASSPDARGPLQETQYF.

This sequence joins TRBV12-3 or TRBV12-4 and TRBJ2-1, with D possibly matching TRBD2 (6 bases). Trimming left V 2 bases short and J 8 bases short, with 10 bases between. This CDR3 is 13 amino acids long. CDR3 loop: CASSLTGVDEQFF. In DNA, the CDR3 is TGTGCCAGCAGTTTAACGGGGGTCGATGAGCAGTTCTTC.

Note on this clone: Distinct nucleotide sequences in the sample also encode this CDR3. The chain is built from TRBV7-8 and TRBJ1-5; no clear D. This CDR3 is 15 amino acids long. Looked up from germline, CDR1 is SGHVS and CDR2 is FQNEAQ. Trimming removed 0 bases at V and 0 bases at J, with 6 bases between. CDR3 DNA: TGTGCCAGCAGCTTAGCGGACTATAGCAATCAGCCCCAGCATTTT. It translates to CASSLADYSNQPQHF.

The V gene is TRBV7-3, the J gene TRBJ2-6; perhaps TRBD2 as D (5 bases). CDR1 is SGHTA, CDR2 FQGTGA, per germline. Trimming took off 1 base at V and 0 bases at J, with 7 bases between the two ends. The CDR3 loop spans 16 amino acids. DNA for the CDR3: TGTGCCAGCAGCTTAATGGGAGTCTCTGGGGCCAACGTCCTGACTTTC. Amino acid sequence: CASSLMGVSGANVLTF.

The V and J genes are TRBV24-1 and TRBJ2-7; TRBD2 matches at 11 bases. J gave up 3 bases and V 5 bases, and 5 bases lay outside the gene matches. The CDR3 has 15 amino acids. Germline lookup yields CDR1 KGHDR and CDR2 SFDVKD. The CDR3 spells CATSGAGTSGYEQYF. The CDR3, as DNA: TGTGCCACCAGTGGGGCCGGGACTAGCGGCTACGAGCAGTACTTC.

The rearrangement joins TRBV6-4 to TRBJ1-1, with unresolved D. Trimming took off 5 bases at V and 0 bases at J, with 10 bases between the two ends. The length of the CDR3 is 14 residues. The germline gives CDR1 MRHNA, CDR2 SNTAGT. The CDR3 coding sequence is TGTGCCAGCAGTCTGGACGGAATGAACACTGAAGCTTTCTTT. It yields the protein CASSLDGMNTEAFF.

The chain combines TRBV6-5 with TRBJ2-7, with D possibly being TRBD1 (6 bases). In germline, CDR1 is MNHEY, CDR2 SVGAGI. The CDR3 length is 12 residues. Deletions cut 6 bases from V and 3 bases from J, with 9 bases between. In DNA form, the CDR3 reads TGTGCCAGCAGACAGGGTGTCTACGAGCAGTACTTC. It encodes CASRQGVYEQYF.

This clone is classed as medium-sized. The gene calls are TRBV2 and TRBJ2-3, with 13 positions matching TRBD2. The CDR3 covers 17 residues. After removal of 5 bases from V and 4 bases from J, the junction contained 9 bases not matched to a gene. In germline, CDR1 is SNHLY, CDR2 FYNNEI. The CDR3 DNA follows: TGTGCCAGCAGTTACGAACCGGGACTAGCGGGATCAGATACGCAGTATTTT. This gives the protein CASSYEPGLAGSDTQYF.

The chain combines TRBV29-1 with TRBJ2-1; 7 positions agree with TRBD2. The J segment lost 7 bases and the V segment lost 1 base, leaving 7 bases of the junction unmatched. CDR1 and CDR2 (germline): SQVTM, ANQGSEA. CDR3 length: 14 amino acids. CDR3 residues: CSVEAGGIGNEQFF. The CDR3 DNA sequence: TGCAGCGTTGAAGCGGGAGGTATCGGGAATGAGCAGTTCTTC.

The CDR3 spells CACPMRETYNEQFF. The CDR3 DNA follows: TGTGCCTGTCCTATGCGGGAGACCTACAATGAGCAGTTCTTC. The chain uses TRBV30 and TRBJ2-1, with TRBD2 matching over 7 bases. The J segment lost 2 bases and the V segment lost 6 bases, leaving 7 bases of the junction unmatched. CDR1 and CDR2 (germline): GTSNPN, SVGIG (reference sequence). The CDR3 covers 14 residues.

The chain is built from TRBV18 and TRBJ1-5; 9 nucleotides match TRBD1. V shed 8 bases and J 6 bases; nucleotides not matched to a gene: 11. The CDR3 covers 15 residues. The germline V gene encodes CDR1 KGHSH and CDR2 LQKENI. CDR3: CASPETGGQGQPQHF. CDR3 DNA sequence: TGTGCCAGCCCCGAAACAGGGGGCCAGGGTCAGCCCCAGCATTTT.

The genes are TRBV29-1 and TRBJ1-5; no clear D. Trimming stripped 5 bases from V and 7 bases from J, with 15 bases between. CDR1 SQVTM and CDR2 ANQGSEA come from the germline V gene. This CDR3 contains 13 residues. Here the CDR3 reads CSVTLGPQQPQHF. CDR3 sequence (DNA): TGCAGCGTTACCCTAGGCCCCCAACAGCCCCAGCATTTT.

The DNA of the CDR3 is TGTGCCAGTAGTATCCTTTTCACCCCAGCGCCTTTCTTT. Its protein product is CASSILFTPAPFF. The chain couples TRBV19 to TRBJ1-1; D is ambiguous. V lost 3 bases to trimming and J lost 12 bases, with 17 bases between them. The CDR3 totals 13 residues. CDR1 and CDR2 (germline): LNHDA, SQIVND (reference sequence).

The chain links TRBV7-9 to TRBJ2-3; no clear D gene. The CDR3 sequence is 16 residues long. Germline values: CDR1 SEHNR, CDR2 FQNEAQ (reference sequence). The V end was cut by 5 bases, the J end by 5 bases, with 20 bases between. CDR3 region: CASSRLHPGPGDTQYF. The CDR3 DNA sequence: TGTGCCAGCAGCCGGCTGCACCCAGGCCCAGGAGATACGCAGTATTTT.

J is TRBJ2-3 and V is TRBV2; no clear D. V lost 3 bases and J lost 2, with 6 bases in between. Germline V lookup: CDR1 SNHLY, CDR2 FYNNEI. The CDR3 contains 13 residues. The CDR3 DNA reads TGTGCCAGCAGTGATGGAGTCACAGATACGCAGTATTTT. Translating gives CASSDGVTDTQYF. Based on the CDR3 plus reference TRBV2 and TRBJ2-3, the full variable domain is EPEVTQTPSHQVTQMGQEVILRCVPISNHLYFYWYRQILGQKVEFLVSFYNNEISEKSEIFDDQFSVERPDGSNFTLKIRSTKLEDSAMYFCASSDGVTDTQYFGPGTRLTVL.